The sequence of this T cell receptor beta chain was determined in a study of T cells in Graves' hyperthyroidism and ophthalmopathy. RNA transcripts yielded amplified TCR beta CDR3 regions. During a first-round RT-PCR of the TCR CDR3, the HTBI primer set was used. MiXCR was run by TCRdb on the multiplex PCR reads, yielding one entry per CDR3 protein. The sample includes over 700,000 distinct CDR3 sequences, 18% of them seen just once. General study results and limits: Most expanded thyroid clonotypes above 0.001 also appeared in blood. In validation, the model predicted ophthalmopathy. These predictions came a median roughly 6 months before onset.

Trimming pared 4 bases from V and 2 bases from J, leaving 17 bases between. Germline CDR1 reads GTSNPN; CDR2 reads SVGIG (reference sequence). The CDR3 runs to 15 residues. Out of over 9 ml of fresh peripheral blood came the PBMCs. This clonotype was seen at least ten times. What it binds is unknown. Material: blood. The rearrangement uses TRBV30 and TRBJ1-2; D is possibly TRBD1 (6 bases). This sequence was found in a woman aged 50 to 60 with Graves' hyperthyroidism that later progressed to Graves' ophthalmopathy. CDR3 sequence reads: CAWTPMGGENYGYTF. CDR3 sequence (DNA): TGTGCCTGGACCCCAATGGGGGGCGAGAACTATGGCTACACCTTC.